The rows below give T cell receptor beta chains drawn from one sample of a study of blood T cells in healthy people across ages. TCRdb redid the calling of the 5' RACE reads with MiXCR, one entry per CDR3 protein. The sample contains approximately 880,000 distinct CDR3 sequences, about 44% of which appear only once. The specimen sequenced was blood. Source of these receptors: a man in his thirties or forties in good health. CDR3s include the opening cysteine and the closing phenylalanine or tryptophan. D genes are given only for firm matches. Clone size appears in some rows only: once, few, many, or a class for an expanded clone.

>TRBJ2-4|TRBV4-3|15|.|.
CASSQDGGPQNIQYF
TGCGCCAGCAGCCAAGACGGGGGCCCTCAAAACATTCAGTACTTC
>TRBJ2-1|TRBV7-2|13|.|.
CASSLPIYNEQFF
TGTGCCAGCAGCTTACCAATCTACAATGAGCAGTTCTTC
>TRBJ2-1|TRBV6-2/TRBV6-3|12|.|.
CASGPRGGEQFF
TGTGCCAGCGGCCCCCGAGGGGGTGAGCAGTTCTTC
>TRBJ2-3|TRBV20-1|13|.|.
CSARDNPTDTQYF
TGCAGTGCTAGAGATAACCCCACAGATACGCAGTATTTT
>TRBJ2-6|TRBV10-3|15|.|few
CAISGTVSGANVLTF
TGTGCCATCAGTGGGACAGTCTCTGGGGCCAACGTCCTGACTTTC
>TRBJ2-1|TRBV27|17|.|.
CASSLSIRSSSYNEQFF
TGTGCCAGCAGTTTATCGATTAGGTCGAGCTCCTACAATGAGCAGTTCTTC
>TRBJ2-5|TRBV10-3|14|TRBD2|.
CAISGASGSGEQYF
TGTGCCATCAGCGGGGCTAGCGGTTCGGGGGAGCAGTACTTC
>TRBJ2-4|TRBV29-1|14|TRBD1|.
CSVVRQGLMNIQYF
TGCAGCGTTGTCCGACAGGGGCTTATGAACATTCAGTACTTC
>TRBJ1-2|TRBV3-1|15|TRBD1|.
CASSIRDRVTYGYTF
TGTGCCAGCAGCATCCGGGACAGGGTAACGTATGGCTACACCTTC
>TRBJ2-3|TRBV20-1|13|.|.
CSAAGTGRDTQYF
TGCAGTGCTGCCGGGACTGGACGGGATACGCAGTATTTT
>TRBJ2-5|TRBV5-1|15|.|.
CASSVGQNLQETQYF
TGCGCCAGCAGCGTCGGACAGAACCTACAAGAGACCCAGTACTTC
>TRBJ1-1|TRBV7-6|14|.|.
CASSLPTANTEAFF
TGTGCCAGCAGTTTACCGACAGCGAACACTGAAGCTTTCTTT
>TRBJ2-3|TRBV20-1|11|TRBD2|.
CSAHLAGEQYF
TGCAGTGCGCACCTAGCGGGGGAGCAGTATTTT
>TRBJ2-7|TRBV29-1|16|TRBD2|.
CSVEGTSGGTSYEQYF
TGCAGCGTTGAGGGGACTAGCGGGGGCACCTCCTACGAGCAGTACTTC
>TRBJ2-1|TRBV20-1|14|TRBD1|.
CSAETGTGSNEQFF
TGCAGTGCCGAAACCGGGACAGGGAGTAATGAGCAGTTCTTC
>TRBJ2-7|TRBV14|16|TRBD1|few
CASSQALRTGTYEQYF
TGTGCCAGCAGCCAAGCCCTCCGGACAGGGACCTACGAGCAGTACTTC
>TRBJ1-4|TRBV20-1|13|.|few
CSARTVHNEKLFF
TGCAGTGCCCGGACAGTCCACAATGAAAAACTGTTTTTT